The 29 T cell receptor beta chains in this list originate from one sample, sequenced in a study of blood T cell repertoires in COVID-19 (dated by TCRdb to between 2020 and 2021). The library was built by means of the immunoSEQ multiplex PCR assay. In TCRdb, the immuneACCESS table is reduced to in-frame sequences with V and J assigned. These tables do not hold every clone; where another copy was compared, an unresolved V gene accounts for under half, and the others remain unexplained. In all, the sample holds tens of thousands of clones, and 90% of those were seen once. Clones ranked in the top ten supply about 25% of the sample. Sequenced material: peripheral blood. The receptors come from a man aged 55 to 69 with active or convalescent COVID-19.

CDR3 sequence (DNA): TGTGCCAGTAGTATAGACAGCACAGGAGAGCAGTACTTC. Its protein is CASSIDSTGEQYF. The chain uses TRBV19 and TRBJ2-7; D possibly corresponds to TRBD1 (5 bases). Germline V gene lookup returns CDR1 LNHDA and CDR2 SQIVND (reference sequence). There are 13 residues in the CDR3. V lost 0 bases and J lost 7, with 10 bases in between.

The rearrangement links TRBV3-1 (or the pseudogene TRBV3-2) to TRBJ2-1; TRBD2 matches 13 bases. Germline trimming cut 7 bases from V and 5 bases from J; bases unmatched to any gene: 8. This CDR3 has 16 residues. Germline assignment: CDR1 LGHDT and CDR2 YNNKEL (reference sequence). The CDR3 sequence: CASTEAGTSGNNEQFF. CDR3 sequence (DNA): TGTGCCAGCACCGAGGCCGGGACTAGCGGGAACAATGAGCAGTTCTTC.

The chain links TRBV6-6 to TRBJ1-5, with D tentatively TRBD1 (5 bases). Per germline, CDR1 MNHNY and CDR2 SVGAGI (reference sequence). The ends were cut back, 2 bases at V and 4 bases at J, with 9 bases in the middle. This CDR3 is built from 14 residues. In DNA form, the CDR3 reads TGTGCCAGCAGTTACAGGGCAGGGAATCAGCCCCAGCATTTT. This translates into CASSYRAGNQPQHF.

The V gene is TRBV7-9, the J gene TRBJ1-1, with D unclear. The CDR3 extends over 19 amino acids. Trimming cost V 1 base and J 1 base, with 22 bases left between them. The V gene's germline CDR1 is SEHNR and CDR2 FQNEAQ (reference sequence). CDR3: CASSLGVPFVLGENTEAFF. Written as DNA, the CDR3 is TGTGCCAGCAGCTTAGGGGTACCATTTGTTCTCGGAGAGAACACTGAAGCTTTCTTT.

This sequence joins TRBV7-9 and TRBJ1-2; D is possibly TRBD1 (6 bases). The CDR3 totals 12 residues. Trimming pared 2 bases from V and 8 bases from J, leaving 9 bases between. Germline lookup yields CDR1 SEHNR and CDR2 FQNEAQ (reference sequence). CDR3 sequence reads: CASSLMGAGYTF. CDR3 nucleotide sequence: TGTGCCAGCAGCTTAATGGGGGCCGGCTACACCTTC.

The chain joins TRBV4-3 to TRBJ1-4; D not resolved. This CDR3 is 16 amino acids long. CDR1 and CDR2 from the germline V gene are LGHNA and YSLEER. Deletions cut 1 base from V and 12 bases from J, with 21 bases between. The CDR3 nucleotides read TGCGCCAGCAGCCAAGGTGGGTTGGACCGGGAGAGAGAACTGTTTTTT. Translated: CASSQGGLDRERELFF.

The chain recombines TRBV24-1 with TRBJ1-4; TRBD1 matches 10 bases. Germline V gene lookup returns CDR1 KGHDR and CDR2 SFDVKD. The CDR3 covers 16 residues. The V and J ends lost 3 bases and 6 bases, in that order; junction bases with no gene match: 6. The CDR3: CATSDTTGTGDEKLFF. The CDR3 region has the DNA TGTGCCACCAGTGATACCACCGGGACAGGGGATGAAAAACTGTTTTTT.

The CDR3 DNA follows: TGTGCCAGCAGTGTTGGGGGCGCTGGTAACTACAATGAGCAGTTCTTC. It encodes CASSVGGAGNYNEQFF. The chain employs TRBV7-8 and TRBJ2-1, with D maybe TRBD1 (6 bases). CDR3 length: 16 amino acids. Germline-derived CDR1 and CDR2 are SGHVS and FQNEAQ. Trimming cost V 6 bases and J 3 bases, with 18 bases left between them.

This clone was recorded a few times. The rearrangement uses TRBV28 and TRBJ1-4; the D gene is possibly TRBD1 (5 bases). Germline CDR1 and CDR2: MDHEN and SYDVKM. The CDR3 totals 17 residues. V was pared by 11 bases and J by 2 bases, with 24 bases between. The CDR3 DNA reads TGTGCCTCATCCGCAGGGTGGGATTTGCTGACTAATGAAAAACTGTTTTTT. Its translation is CASSAGWDLLTNEKLFF.

The chain has TRBV28 and TRBJ2-3, with D perhaps TRBD1 (5 bases). Germline loops: CDR1 MDHEN, CDR2 SYDVKM. Trimming stripped 5 bases from V and 0 bases from J, with 12 bases between. This CDR3 has 15 amino acids. The CDR3 coding sequence is TGTGCCAGCAGTAGGACACATTATAGCACAGATACGCAGTATTTT. The encoded protein is CASSRTHYSTDTQYF. The full variable domain, rest sourced from reference TRBV28 and TRBJ2-3, is DVKVTQSSRYLVKRTGEKVFLECVQDMDHENMFWYRQDPGLGLRLIYFSYDVKMKEKGDIPEGYSVSREKKERFSLILESASTNQTSMYLCASSRTHYSTDTQYFGPGTRLTVL.

The CDR3 bases are TGTGCCAGCCTTGGGCAGGGGGCTGGAAACACCATATATTTT. Translated: CASLGQGAGNTIYF. The chain carries TRBV2 and TRBJ1-3; 7 bases are shared with TRBD1. CDR1 is SNHLY and CDR2 is FYNNEI in the germline V gene. V gave up 8 bases and J gave up 2 bases; unmatched junction bases: 6. This CDR3 is built from 14 residues.

This chain uses TRBV20-1 with TRBJ1-2, with D perhaps TRBD1 (6 bases). V gave up 3 bases and J gave up 6 bases, with 14 bases separating them. This CDR3 region has 13 residues. Germline assignment: CDR1 DFQATT and CDR2 SNEGSKA (reference sequence). This CDR3 reads CSASIGGTNGYTF. CDR3 in DNA: TGCAGTGCTAGTATAGGGGGAACTAATGGCTACACCTTC.

The V gene is TRBV25-1, the J gene TRBJ2-7, with TRBD2 identical over 7 bases. The ends lost 0 bases at V and 1 base at J; junction bases unmatched: 3. This CDR3 has 15 amino acids. Germline V gives CDR1 MGHDK, CDR2 SYGVNS. CDR3 DNA: TGTGCCAGCAGTGAATACGGCGGGAGATCCTACGAGCAGTACTTC. Its protein is CASSEYGGRSYEQYF.

V usage is TRBV2 and J usage is TRBJ2-7; possibly TRBD2 for D (5 bases). Germline CDR1 is SNHLY and CDR2 is FYNNEI. V lost 5 bases and J lost 1, with 6 bases in between. The CDR3 is made up of 12 amino acids. CDR3 nucleotides: TGTGCCAGCAGTAGCGGTTCCTACGAGCAGTACTTC. This translates into CASSSGSYEQYF.

V gene TRBV28 combines with J gene TRBJ1-4; TRBD1 aligns across 7 bases. The CDR3 has 17 residues. V gave up 5 bases and J gave up 0 bases; unmatched junction bases: 9. Germline CDR1 is MDHEN and CDR2 is SYDVKM. CDR3 in DNA: TGTGCCAGCAGTGGACACGGGACAGCTTCAACTAATGAAAAACTGTTTTTT. Protein: CASSGHGTASTNEKLFF.

CDR3 sequence reads: CATNAVKSGTEAFF. As DNA, the CDR3 is TGTGCCACCAACGCCGTTAAGTCGGGCACTGAAGCTTTCTTT. The chain couples TRBV21-1 to TRBJ1-1. TRBV21-1 is a pseudogene. The CDR3 spans 14 residues.

V usage is TRBV3-1 (or the pseudogene TRBV3-2) and J usage is TRBJ2-7; 14 bases map to TRBD2. This CDR3 is 18 amino acids long. Germline loops: CDR1 LGHDT, CDR2 YNNKEL (reference sequence). The J segment lost 3 bases and the V segment lost 4 bases, leaving 11 bases of the junction unmatched. This CDR3 reads CASSLGGTSGSEHYEQYF. Here the CDR3 DNA reads TGTGCCAGCAGCCTTGGGGGGACTAGCGGGAGCGAACACTACGAGCAGTACTTC.

The V gene is TRBV19, the J gene TRBJ2-1; maybe TRBD2 (6 bases). With 2 bases removed from V and 4 bases from J, the gap between germline ends came to 21 bases. The CDR3 is 18 residues long. CDR1 is LNHDA and CDR2 is SQIVND in the germline V gene (reference sequence). The CDR3 bases are TGTGCCAGTAGTATATACGGCGGGACCAAGGGGAGATACAATGAGCAGTTCTTC. Translation: CASSIYGGTKGRYNEQFF. Looking up the rest from reference TRBV19 and TRBJ2-1 gives the full variable domain: DGGITQSPKYLFRKEGQNVTLSCEQNLNHDAMYWYRQDPGQGLRLIYYSQIVNDFQKGDIAEGYSVSREKKESFPLTVTSAQKNPTAFYLCASSIYGGTKGRYNEQFFGPGTRLTVL.

The chain joins TRBV5-1 to TRBJ2-6, with 9 nucleotides matching TRBD2. CDR3 size: 17 residues. The germline V gene has CDR1 SGHRS and CDR2 YFSETQ. The J segment lost 0 bases and the V segment lost 2 bases, leaving 3 bases of the junction unmatched. CDR3 amino acids: CASSLLAGISGANVLTF. The CDR3 nucleotides are TGCGCCAGCAGCTTACTAGCGGGCATCTCTGGGGCCAACGTCCTGACTTTC.

The V call is TRBV4-1, the J call TRBJ2-1; 7 bases match TRBD2. V lost 1 base to trimming and J lost 15 bases; unmatched junction nucleotides: 9. This CDR3 has 13 amino acids. Germline assignment: CDR1 MGHRA and CDR2 YSYEKL. This chain's CDR3 is CASSQVVGGRRFF. In DNA, the CDR3 is TGCGCCAGCAGCCAAGTCGTTGGCGGGAGAAGGTTCTTC.

V is TRBV4-3 and J is TRBJ2-2; 7 bases map to TRBD1. The CDR3 extends over 18 amino acids. J was trimmed by 1 base and V by 3 bases; bases with no gene match: 11. Germline-derived CDR1 and CDR2 are LGHNA and YSLEER. CDR3 in DNA: TGCGCCAGCAGCCAGCCCCCCTTGGGGACAGTGAACACCGGGGAGCTGTTTTTT. Protein product: CASSQPPLGTVNTGELFF.

J is TRBJ2-3 and V is TRBV6-5, with 7 positions matching TRBD1. V was clipped by 5 bases and J by 1 base; unmatched bases: 6. The germline gives CDR1 MNHEY, CDR2 SVGAGI. The CDR3 extends over 15 amino acids. The CDR3 loop reads CASSTGTAGTDTQYF. The CDR3 nucleotides are TGTGCCAGCAGTACCGGGACAGCCGGCACAGATACGCAGTATTTT.

The rearrangement uses TRBV4-1 and TRBJ2-7, with D hard to call. Trimming removed 3 bases from V and 4 bases from J, with 10 bases in between. Germline V gene sequence: CDR1 MGHRA, CDR2 YSYEKL. The CDR3 has 13 amino acids. CDR3 region: CASSQGSGYEQYF. The CDR3 DNA reads TGCGCCAGCAGCCAGGGCTCTGGGTACGAGCAGTACTTC.

This clone was seen more than once but under ten times. V gene TRBV28 combines with J gene TRBJ2-1; 8 bases align to TRBD2. Germline-derived CDR1 and CDR2 are MDHEN and SYDVKM. The CDR3 runs 11 residues. Germline trimming cut 6 bases from V and 12 bases from J; bases unmatched to any gene: 4. CDR3 sequence: CASSPRGGQFF. The DNA for the CDR3 is TGTGCCAGCAGCCCCCGGGGGGGGCAGTTCTTC.

In this sample, this clone turned up once. The chain joins TRBV3-1 (or the pseudogene TRBV3-2) to TRBJ2-2; TRBD2 aligns across 9 bases. This CDR3 comprises 18 residues. From germline, CDR1 is LGHDT and CDR2 YNNKEL (reference sequence). V lost 1 base, J lost 4 bases, and 10 bases stayed unmatched. The CDR3 here is CASSQGYLAGESTGELFF. CDR3 nucleotide sequence: TGTGCCAGCAGCCAAGGATACTTAGCGGGAGAATCCACCGGGGAGCTGTTTTTT.

This chain links TRBV12-3 or TRBV12-4 with TRBJ2-7, with D perhaps matching TRBD2 (6 bases). Trimming cost V 6 bases and J 6 bases, with 15 bases left between them. The CDR3 totals 13 residues. CDR3 in amino acids: CASRMTRTGEQYF. The CDR3 DNA sequence: TGTGCCAGCAGGATGACTAGGACGGGCGAGCAGTACTTC.

The chain employs TRBV19 and TRBJ1-4; no clear D gene. This CDR3 region has 15 residues. The germline V gene has CDR1 LNHDA and CDR2 SQIVND (reference sequence). The germline V and J ends were trimmed by 4 bases and 4 bases, with 13 bases remaining between them. Here the CDR3 DNA reads TGTGCCAGTAGTACCCAGTTTACAAGTAATGAAAAACTGTTTTTT. Translating it yields CASSTQFTSNEKLFF.

This clone was found once. The V and J genes are TRBV4-2 and TRBJ2-1, with 7 bases that match TRBD1. The CDR3 loop spans 15 amino acids. The J segment lost 6 bases and the V segment lost 4 bases, leaving 9 bases of the junction unmatched. CDR1 LGHNA and CDR2 YNFKEQ come from the germline V gene. DNA of the CDR3: TGTGCCAGCAGCCCAGGGACAGAAAGAACCAATGAGCAGTTCTTC. Translated, it gives CASSPGTERTNEQFF.

This clone was picked up one time. The chain has TRBV6-2 or TRBV6-3 and TRBJ2-7, with TRBD1 as a possible D gene (6 bases). Germline assignment: CDR1 MNHEY and CDR2 SVGEGT. The V and J ends lost 2 bases and 2 bases respectively, with 7 bases between them. The CDR3 covers 13 residues. The CDR3: CASSYRQAYEQYF. The CDR3 DNA reads as TGTGCCAGCAGTTACCGACAGGCCTACGAGCAGTACTTC.